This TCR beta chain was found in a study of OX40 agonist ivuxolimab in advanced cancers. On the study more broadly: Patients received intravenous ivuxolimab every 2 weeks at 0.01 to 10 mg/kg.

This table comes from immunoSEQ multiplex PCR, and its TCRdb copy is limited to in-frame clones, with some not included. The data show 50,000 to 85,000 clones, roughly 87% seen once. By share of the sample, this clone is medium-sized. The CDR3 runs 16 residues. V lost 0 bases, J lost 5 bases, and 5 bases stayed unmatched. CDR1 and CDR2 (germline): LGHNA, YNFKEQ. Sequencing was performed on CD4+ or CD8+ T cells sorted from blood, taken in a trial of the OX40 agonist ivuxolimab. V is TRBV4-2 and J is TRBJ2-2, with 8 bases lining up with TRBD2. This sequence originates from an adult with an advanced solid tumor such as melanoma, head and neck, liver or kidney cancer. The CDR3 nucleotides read TGTGCCAGCAGCCAAGATCGTGCTAGCGGGACCGGGGAGCTGTTTTTT. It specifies CASSQDRASGTGELFF.